The 31 T cell receptor beta chains presented below share a single source sample, sequenced in a study of blood T cell repertoires in COVID-19. The data were produced by immunoSEQ multiplex PCR, yet TCRdb's version contains in-frame clones alone and is incomplete. The table has a few hundred thousand clones, about 84% seen once; the top ten hold around 1.5%. Sequenced: peripheral blood. The receptor source for this set is a woman between 50 and 59 years old with acute or convalescent COVID-19.

The rearrangement joins TRBV6-2 or TRBV6-3 to TRBJ1-4; D is uncertain. CDR3 length equals 13 residues. Trimming cost V 2 bases and J 5 bases, with 6 bases left between them. Per germline, CDR1 MNHEY and CDR2 SVGEGT. The CDR3 loop reads CASSYRGNEKLFF. In DNA, the CDR3 is TGTGCCAGCAGTTACCGCGGAAATGAAAAACTGTTTTTT.

This clone was counted a few times. The chain has TRBV30 and TRBJ2-7; a possible D gene is TRBD2 (7 bases). CDR3 length: 12 residues. Germline lookup yields CDR1 GTSNPN and CDR2 SVGIG (reference sequence). Trimming removed 1 base at V and 6 bases at J, with 10 bases between. The CDR3: CAWSEGGGEQYF. For the CDR3, the DNA is TGTGCCTGGAGTGAGGGAGGGGGCGAGCAGTACTTC.

The table lists this clone with a count of one. The V gene is TRBV7-7, the J gene TRBJ2-1, with D tentatively TRBD2 (7 bases). CDR3 length: 14 residues. Germline CDR1 is SSHAT and CDR2 is FNYEAQ (reference sequence). V lost 5 bases to trimming and J lost 6 bases, with 14 bases between them. CDR3 nucleotides: TGTGCCAGCAGCCCAAACCGGGGGGCCAATGAGCAGTTCTTC. This sequence encodes CASSPNRGANEQFF.

This chain connects TRBV6-5 to TRBJ2-7, with 8 bases matching TRBD2. The length of the CDR3 is 13 residues. Per germline, CDR1 MNHEY and CDR2 SVGAGI. V dropped 7 bases and J dropped 7; count of bases not matched to a gene: 9. The CDR3 here is CASTAPASGEQYF. In DNA, the CDR3 is TGTGCCAGCACGGCCCCGGCTAGCGGGGAGCAGTACTTC.

This chain links TRBV10-3 with TRBJ1-6, with a possible D match to TRBD1 (5 bases). This CDR3 spans 17 amino acids. Trimming cost V 2 bases and J 4 bases, with 15 bases left between them. Germline values: CDR1 ENHRY, CDR2 SYGVKD. The CDR3 sequence: CAISERARGEYNSPLHF. The CDR3 nucleotides are TGTGCCATCAGTGAGAGGGCCCGGGGGGAATATAATTCACCCCTCCACTTT.

The V and J genes are TRBV10-3 and TRBJ2-3, with TRBD2 matching 10 bases. The CDR3 runs to 15 residues. CDR1 ENHRY and CDR2 SYGVKD come from the germline V gene. V was clipped by 3 bases and J by 4 bases; unmatched bases: 4. CDR3 loop: CAISEAGGYPDTQYF. The DNA for the CDR3 is TGTGCCATCAGTGAAGCGGGAGGGTACCCAGATACGCAGTATTTT.

The V and J genes are TRBV7-6 and TRBJ2-5; 9 bases match TRBD2. This CDR3 has 14 residues. In germline, CDR1 is SGHVS, CDR2 FNYEAQ. Trimming at V came to 6 bases and at J to 4 bases, leaving 6 bases not matched to a gene. Written as DNA, the CDR3 is TGTGCCAGCAGACCCCTAGCGGGAACAGAGACCCAGTACTTC. Amino acid sequence: CASRPLAGTETQYF.

In this sample, this clone turned up once. The V call is TRBV28, the J call TRBJ1-5, with a possible D match to TRBD1 (6 bases). CDR3 length equals 14 residues. The germline V gene has CDR1 MDHEN and CDR2 SYDVKM. Trimming cost V 5 bases and J 4 bases, with 12 bases left between them. The CDR3 DNA sequence: TGTGCCAGCAGTGAAGGACAGAGAAATCAGCCCCAGCATTTT. Translated: CASSEGQRNQPQHF.

The chain couples TRBV10-3 to TRBJ2-1; no clear D gene. Germline V gene sequence: CDR1 ENHRY, CDR2 SYGVKD. This CDR3 is 14 amino acids long. Trimming stripped 2 bases from V and 4 bases from J, with 9 bases between. DNA for the CDR3: TGTGCCATCAGTGAGGACTCTATTTACAATGAGCAGTTCTTC. Protein sequence: CAISEDSIYNEQFF.

Here the CDR3 reads CATSNPGRAEAFF. The DNA for the CDR3 is TGTGCCACCAGCAACCCGGGGAGGGCTGAAGCTTTCTTT. This chain uses TRBV15 with TRBJ1-1; unclear D gene. Trimming cost V 4 bases and J 6 bases, with 12 bases left between them. Germline CDR1 reads LNHNV; CDR2 reads YYDKDF (reference sequence). The CDR3 runs to 13 residues.

This clone showed up just once. V and J are TRBV19 and TRBJ2-3; 8 nucleotides line up with TRBD2. Germline-derived CDR1 and CDR2 are LNHDA and SQIVND (reference sequence). The CDR3 sequence is 17 residues long. Trimming at V came to 6 bases and at J to 0 bases, leaving 11 bases not matched to a gene. CDR3 nucleotide sequence: TGTGCCAGTAGCAATAGCGGGACCCGCGCTAGCACAGATACGCAGTATTTT. This codes for CASSNSGTRASTDTQYF.

The V gene is TRBV10-3, the J gene TRBJ2-7, with TRBD1 matching over 8 bases. Germline V gene data show CDR1 as ENHRY and CDR2 as SYGVKD. The CDR3 consists of 15 residues. After removal of 6 bases from V and 4 bases from J, the junction contained 11 bases not matched to a gene. The CDR3 sequence: CAISNTGTGVYEQYF. The CDR3 bases are TGTGCCATCAGCAACACTGGGACAGGAGTGTACGAGCAGTACTTC.

The rearrangement uses TRBV7-2 and TRBJ2-7; D is possibly TRBD2 (6 bases). This CDR3 region has 18 residues. The germline gives CDR1 SGHTA, CDR2 FQGNSA. V was trimmed by 5 bases and J by 2 bases, leaving 25 bases between them. CDR3 DNA sequence: TGTGCCAGCAGCCACGCAACTCTCGGACGGGGGAGTACCTACGAGCAGTACTTC. Protein sequence: CASSHATLGRGSTYEQYF.

The chain links TRBV1 to TRBJ2-3; the table names TRBD2, a call not compared with the DNA. TRBV1 is a pseudogene. The CDR3 totals 17 residues. The CDR3 sequence: CTSSQAPDWCSTDTQYF. The CDR3 DNA sequence: TGCACCAGCAGCCAAGCTCCGGACTGGTGCAGCACAGATACGCAGTATTTT.

In regard to this clone: The same CDR3 also results from other DNA sequences found in this sample. The rearrangement uses TRBV7-9 and TRBJ2-1; TRBD2 agrees at 11 bases. CDR3 length: 16 amino acids. V was pared by 5 bases and J by 7 bases, with 10 bases of the junction left unmatched. Germline V lookup: CDR1 SEHNR, CDR2 FQNEAQ (reference sequence). CDR3 region: CASSPTSGSMWNEQFF. The CDR3 nucleotides read TGTGCCAGCAGCCCAACTAGCGGGAGTATGTGGAATGAGCAGTTCTTC.

V is TRBV27 and J is TRBJ2-1, with 10 bases fitting TRBD1. Looked up from germline, CDR1 is MNHEY and CDR2 is SMNVEV (reference sequence). The CDR3 contains 18 residues. J lost 9 bases, V lost 3 bases, and 17 bases had no gene match. Written as DNA, the CDR3 is TGTGCCAGCAGTTTCGGGAGAAGACAGGGGGCCATTTATAGTGAGCAGTTCTTC. Amino acids: CASSFGRRQGAIYSEQFF.

This clone was observed once. V gene TRBV3-1 (or the pseudogene TRBV3-2) combines with J gene TRBJ2-1; TRBD2 is a possible D gene (6 bases). This CDR3 is 15 amino acids long. The germline V gene has CDR1 LGHDT and CDR2 YNNKEL (reference sequence). Trimming removed 5 bases from V and 12 bases from J, with 23 bases in between. CDR3 nucleotides: TGTGCCAGCAGCACCAGCCTTTCCCTAGCGCTTGGGCAGTTCTTC. This codes for CASSTSLSLALGQFF.

This clone was detected only a few times. V is TRBV7-8 and J is TRBJ1-4, with 7 bases matching TRBD1. Germline V gene data show CDR1 as SGHVS and CDR2 as FQNEAQ. The CDR3 sequence is 15 residues long. After removal of 1 base from V and 8 bases from J, the junction contained 7 bases not matched to a gene. Here the CDR3 reads CASSLDTGVFEKLFF. The DNA for the CDR3 is TGTGCCAGCAGCTTAGATACAGGGGTGTTCGAAAAACTGTTTTTT.

This chain uses TRBV11-3 with TRBJ1-2; 9 bases are a match to TRBD1. CDR1 and CDR2 from the germline V gene are SGHNT and YENEEA. The CDR3 is 18 residues long. V lost 8 bases and J lost 0; bases outside the gene matches: 16. CDR3 protein: CASPLTGTGLRTNYGYTF. CDR3 DNA: TGTGCCAGCCCCCTTACCGGGACAGGGTTGAGAACTAACTATGGCTACACCTTC.

The J gene is TRBJ2-5, the V gene TRBV2; weak D call: TRBD2 (7 bases). V lost 9 bases and J 5 bases, leaving 13 bases between the germline ends. The CDR3 spans 12 residues. Germline V gene data show CDR1 as SNHLY and CDR2 as FYNNEI. CDR3 coding DNA: TGTGCCAGGCAACAGGGAGGGGAGACCCAGTACTTC. Residues: CARQQGGETQYF. The variable domain in full, with the rest retrieved from reference TRBV2 and TRBJ2-5, is EPEVTQTPSHQVTQMGQEVILRCVPISNHLYFYWYRQILGQKVEFLVSFYNNEISEKSEIFDDQFSVERPDGSNFTLKIRSTKLEDSAMYFCARQQGGETQYFGPGTRLLVL.

This chain links TRBV28 with TRBJ1-5, with 7 bases matching TRBD1. This CDR3 has 19 residues. V was clipped by 6 bases and J by 0 bases; unmatched bases: 17. Germline assignment: CDR1 MDHEN and CDR2 SYDVKM. DNA for the CDR3: TGTGCCAGCAGCCCCGTCCCCGGGACAGTGAGAAATAGCAATCAGCCCCAGCATTTT. It is translated as CASSPVPGTVRNSNQPQHF.

V and J are TRBV7-2 and TRBJ1-2, with D unresolved. The CDR3 covers 16 residues. With 2 bases removed from V and 7 bases from J, the gap between germline ends came to 20 bases. Germline CDR1 reads SGHTA; CDR2 reads FQGNSA. CDR3 DNA sequence: TGTGCCAGCAGCTTATCCCAGGAACCACACCTATCTGGCTACACCTTC. Residues: CASSLSQEPHLSGYTF. The full variable domain, completed using reference TRBV7-2 and TRBJ1-2, is GAGVSQSPSNKVTEKGKDVELRCDPISGHTALYWYRQSLGQGLEFLIYFQGNSAPDKSGLPSDRFSAERTGGSVSTLTIQRTQQEDSAVYLCASSLSQEPHLSGYTFGSGTRLTVV.

The chain recombines TRBV5-1 with TRBJ2-7; 8 bases align to TRBD2. CDR3 size: 14 residues. The J segment lost 2 bases and the V segment lost 2 bases, leaving 3 bases of the junction unmatched. Germline-derived CDR1 and CDR2 are SGHRS and YFSETQ. The CDR3 DNA follows: TGCGCCAGCAGCTTAGCGGGAGTGGCCTACGAGCAGTACTTC. Amino acid sequence: CASSLAGVAYEQYF.

This rearrangement joins TRBV7-9 to TRBJ2-5, with TRBD2 matching over 14 bases. The germline CDR1 and CDR2 sequences are SEHNR and FQNEAQ (reference sequence). This CDR3 comprises 16 residues. V dropped 4 bases and J dropped 5; count of bases not matched to a gene: 6. For the CDR3, the DNA is TGTGCCAGCAGCTCTGGGACTAGCGGGAGCTTGGAGACCCAGTACTTC. This gives the protein CASSSGTSGSLETQYF.

This rearrangement joins TRBV4-1 to TRBJ1-5; TRBD1 might be the D (6 bases). This CDR3 has 16 residues. V gave up 0 bases and J gave up 8 bases, with 17 bases separating them. Germline V gives CDR1 MGHRA, CDR2 YSYEKL. CDR3 loop: CASSQEGGGAGKPQHF. In DNA form, the CDR3 reads TGCGCCAGCAGCCAAGAGGGCGGGGGCGCTGGTAAGCCCCAGCATTTT.

The CDR3 reads CASSPSQRESENEQFF. For the CDR3, the DNA is TGTGCCAGCAGCCCCTCTCAACGGGAGAGTGAGAATGAGCAGTTCTTC. The chain uses TRBV28 and TRBJ2-1, with D possibly TRBD2 on 6 matching bases. From germline, CDR1 is MDHEN and CDR2 SYDVKM. The CDR3 runs 16 residues. V gave up 6 bases and J gave up 7 bases, with 22 bases separating them. The whole variable domain, remainder taken from reference TRBV28 and TRBJ2-1, is DVKVTQSSRYLVKRTGEKVFLECVQDMDHENMFWYRQDPGLGLRLIYFSYDVKMKEKGDIPEGYSVSREKKERFSLILESASTNQTSMYLCASSPSQRESENEQFFGPGTRLTVL.

Only one count was recorded for this clone. Other DNA sequences in this sample translate to the same CDR3. This chain joins TRBV24-1 and TRBJ2-6, with 7 bases aligning to TRBD1. V lost 2 bases, J lost 0 bases, and 6 bases stayed unmatched. The germline V gene has CDR1 KGHDR and CDR2 SFDVKD. The CDR3 is 18 residues long. The CDR3 DNA follows: TGTGCCACCAGTGATTCGAGGGACAGAGTCTCTGGGGCCAACGTCCTGACTTTC. It specifies CATSDSRDRVSGANVLTF.

This sequence joins TRBV2 and TRBJ1-4; D might be TRBD1 (5 bases). Trimming took off 4 bases at V and 0 bases at J, with 9 bases between the two ends. CDR3 length: 15 amino acids. Germline assignment: CDR1 SNHLY and CDR2 FYNNEI. For the CDR3, the DNA is TGTGCCAGCAGTGGTCGGGGGGCAACTAATGAAAAACTGTTTTTT. Its protein product is CASSGRGATNEKLFF.

The chain recombines TRBV7-2 with TRBJ2-3; 8 nucleotides align to TRBD2. V was clipped by 5 bases and J by 4 bases; unmatched bases: 8. Looked up from germline, CDR1 is SGHTA and CDR2 is FQGNSA. CDR3 size: 15 residues. This CDR3 reads CASSKGPAGADTQYF. The CDR3 DNA sequence: TGTGCCAGCAGCAAGGGGCCAGCGGGAGCAGATACGCAGTATTTT.

This clone was observed a handful of times. The chain employs TRBV5-4 and TRBJ2-1; the match to TRBD2 covers 7 bases. Trimming took 5 bases from V and 1 from J; bases not matched to a gene: 6. The CDR3 contains 15 residues. The germline V gene encodes CDR1 SGHNT and CDR2 YYREEE (reference sequence). The CDR3 DNA follows: TGTGCCAGCAGTAGAGGGAGGGGATCCTACAATGAGCAGTTCTTC. Protein sequence: CASSRGRGSYNEQFF.

The chain couples TRBV7-9 to TRBJ1-2; 9 nucleotides align to TRBD1. The germline V gene encodes CDR1 SEHNR and CDR2 FQNEAQ (reference sequence). This CDR3 region has 14 residues. V was pared by 4 bases and J by 7 bases, with 7 bases of the junction left unmatched. The CDR3 region has the DNA TGTGCCAGCAGCTCGACCCGGGACAGGGCTGGCTACACCTTC. Translation gives CASSSTRDRAGYTF.